These 15 T cell receptor beta chains originate from one sample sequenced in a study of blood T cell repertoires in COVID-19 (dated by TCRdb to between 2020 and 2021). Library creation used the immunoSEQ multiplex PCR assay. TCRdb provides this immuneACCESS table in a form limited to in-frame rearrangements. Some clones are lacking; in checked studies, under half of them reflect an unresolved V gene, and why the rest are absent is not known. The sample table holds about 300,000 clones, of which more than 70% were seen once. The ten largest clones add up to 5.5% to 8.5% of the sample. Input material: peripheral blood. These receptors all stem from a woman in her twenties or thirties who had recovered from COVID-19.

V gene TRBV6-5 combines with J gene TRBJ2-7, with D perhaps matching TRBD1 (6 bases). This CDR3 region has 13 residues. Germline CDR1 is MNHEY and CDR2 is SVGAGI. V gave up 8 bases and J gave up 6 bases, with 17 bases separating them. The CDR3 here is CASGTQQGTEQYF. The CDR3 DNA sequence: TGTGCCAGCGGAACCCAACAGGGTACCGAGCAGTACTTC.

In its sample, this clone was seen once. The gene calls are TRBV7-2 and TRBJ1-4; possibly TRBD1 for D (5 bases). CDR1 and CDR2 (germline): SGHTA, FQGNSA. V shed 3 bases and J shed 0 bases, with 8 bases lying between them. The CDR3 is 15 residues long. CDR3 bases: TGTGCCAGCAGCTTCCTGGGGCCAACTAATGAAAAACTGTTTTTT. As protein: CASSFLGPTNEKLFF.

The CDR3 loop reads CASSQDLGTWAGYTF. The CDR3 DNA sequence: TGCGCCAGCAGCCAAGATCTAGGGACATGGGCTGGCTACACCTTC. The chain uses TRBV4-3 and TRBJ1-2; D possibly corresponds to TRBD1 (6 bases). Germline-derived CDR1 and CDR2 are LGHNA and YSLEER. V was shortened by 0 bases and J by 7 bases, with 15 bases between the two germline ends. CDR3 size: 15 residues.

J is TRBJ2-1 and V is TRBV3-1 (or the pseudogene TRBV3-2), with no clear D. From germline, CDR1 is LGHDT and CDR2 YNNKEL (reference sequence). CDR3 length: 13 amino acids. Trimming took off 4 bases at V and 10 bases at J, with 14 bases between the two ends. The CDR3 nucleotides read TGTGCCAGCAGCCCTTATGATACAATGGAGCAGTTCTTC. It encodes CASSPYDTMEQFF.

The rearrangement joins TRBV7-9 to TRBJ1-2; tentatively, D is TRBD1 (5 bases). The germline gives CDR1 SEHNR, CDR2 FQNEAQ (reference sequence). V lost 4 bases and J 11 bases, leaving 14 bases between the germline ends. The CDR3 sequence is 12 residues long. CDR3 region: CASSSGRVDYTF. Here the CDR3 DNA reads TGTGCCAGCAGCTCGGGCAGGGTGGATTACACCTTC.

The chain links TRBV29-1 to TRBJ2-6; D call uncertain. The germline V and J ends were trimmed by 5 bases and 0 bases, with 8 bases remaining between them. Germline CDR1 SQVTM, CDR2 ANQGSEA. This CDR3 has 14 residues. The CDR3 nucleotides are TGCAGCGTTACCACCAGCTCTGGGGCCAACGTCCTGACTTTC. It yields the protein CSVTTSSGANVLTF.

This sequence joins TRBV28 and TRBJ2-1, with D unresolved. The CDR3 has 14 amino acids. Per germline, CDR1 MDHEN and CDR2 SYDVKM. V gave up 7 bases and J gave up 4 bases, with 14 bases separating them. CDR3 sequence reads: CASTPWSEYNEQFF. CDR3 nucleotide sequence: TGTGCCAGCACCCCTTGGAGCGAGTACAATGAGCAGTTCTTC.

The chain is built from TRBV5-1 and TRBJ2-5; no clear D. V dropped 4 bases and J dropped 3 bases, with 4 bases sitting between them. Germline V gene lookup returns CDR1 SGHRS and CDR2 YFSETQ. CDR3 length: 11 amino acids. CDR3 in DNA: TGCGCCAGCAGCGGAGAAGAGACCCAGTACTTC. It specifies CASSGEETQYF.

The chain is built from TRBV14 and TRBJ2-1; TRBD2 aligns across 15 bases. The germline V gene has CDR1 SGHDN and CDR2 FVKESK. The CDR3 has 18 amino acids. The J segment lost 6 bases and the V segment lost 0 bases, leaving 6 bases of the junction unmatched. CDR3 region: CASSQDRTSGGALNEQFF. CDR3 bases: TGTGCCAGCAGCCAAGACAGGACTAGCGGGGGGGCCCTCAATGAGCAGTTCTTC.

This chain links TRBV30 with TRBJ2-2, with D perhaps matching TRBD1 (5 bases). CDR1 GTSNPN and CDR2 SVGIG come from the germline V gene (reference sequence). V lost 2 bases to trimming and J lost 6 bases, with 10 bases between them. This CDR3 has 13 amino acids. The CDR3 DNA follows: TGTGCCTGGAGTTTCTGGGGCCCCGGGGAGCTGTTTTTT. Its translation is CAWSFWGPGELFF.

This clone has just one count. The chain recombines TRBV19 with TRBJ1-1; possibly TRBD1 for D (5 bases). The CDR3 contains 13 residues. V was clipped by 1 base and J by 7 bases, with 10 bases between them. The germline V gene has CDR1 LNHDA and CDR2 SQIVND (reference sequence). In DNA form, the CDR3 reads TGTGCCAGTAGTATAGGGGGCGCGGATGAAGCTTTCTTT. Its translation is CASSIGGADEAFF.

The V gene is TRBV4-1, the J gene TRBJ2-5; 8 bases are a match to TRBD2. The ends lost 3 bases at V and 4 bases at J; junction bases unmatched: 4. The germline gives CDR1 MGHRA, CDR2 YSYEKL. The CDR3 consists of 14 residues. This CDR3 reads CASSQAGGRETQYF. The CDR3 nucleotides read TGCGCCAGCAGCCAGGCGGGGGGAAGAGAGACCCAGTACTTC.

The V and J genes are TRBV7-6 and TRBJ2-3, with 11 bases aligning to TRBD2. The length of the CDR3 is 15 residues. Germline trimming cut 2 bases from V and 5 bases from J; bases unmatched to any gene: 3. Per the germline V gene, CDR1 is SGHVS and CDR2 is FNYEAQ. The CDR3 loop is CASSLPLAGGDTQYF. CDR3 nucleotides: TGTGCCAGCAGCTTACCCCTAGCGGGGGGAGATACGCAGTATTTT.

This sequence joins TRBV2 and TRBJ1-4; D gene unclear. V was shortened by 6 bases and J by 5 bases, with 13 bases between the two germline ends. Germline CDR1 and CDR2: SNHLY and FYNNEI. The CDR3 totals 14 residues. The CDR3 spells CASSPLTGNEKLFF. In nucleotides, the CDR3 is TGTGCCAGCAGCCCGTTGACGGGAAATGAAAAACTGTTTTTT.

This clone was counted a single time. J is TRBJ2-7 and V is TRBV6-4, with D possibly being TRBD2 (5 bases). Germline V CDR1 and CDR2: MRHNA, SNTAGT. The CDR3 extends over 13 amino acids. Trimming took 6 bases from V and 7 from J, leaving 16 bases between them. CDR3 amino acids: CASSYTDTGEQYF. The CDR3 nucleotides read TGTGCCAGCAGCTACACCGATACGGGGGAGCAGTACTTC.